Each of the 4 T cell receptor beta chains below was sequenced from the same sample in a study of PD-L1 blockade in urothelial cancer. The protocol was immunoSEQ multiplex PCR, while the TCRdb copy is restricted to in-frame clones and leaves out a portion. The data contain under 40,000 clones, roughly 90% of them singletons. The source material was PBMCs, sampled around atezolizumab (anti-PD-L1) treatment. These receptors were taken from a man between 60 and 75 years old with urothelial cancer.

The gene calls are TRBV18 and TRBJ2-7; D perhaps matches TRBD2 (7 bases). From germline, CDR1 is KGHSH and CDR2 LQKENI. The CDR3 totals 14 residues. Trimming pared 3 bases from V and 6 bases from J, leaving 15 bases between. DNA of the CDR3: TGTGCCAGCTCACCCGGACTAGGGGGATCCGAGCAGTACTTC. It codes for CASSPGLGGSEQYF.

This clone occurred once. This chain uses TRBV5-4 with TRBJ1-2; D perhaps matches TRBD1 (6 bases). With 2 bases removed from V and 6 bases from J, the gap between germline ends came to 11 bases. The germline gives CDR1 SGHNT, CDR2 YYREEE (reference sequence). This CDR3 region has 13 residues. The CDR3 DNA is TGTGCCAGCAGCTTACAGGGCAGGAATGGCTACACCTTC. It yields the protein CASSLQGRNGYTF.

This clone was observed a handful of times. This sequence joins TRBV19 and TRBJ1-1; D not resolved. Germline V lookup: CDR1 LNHDA, CDR2 SQIVND (reference sequence). V dropped 6 bases and J dropped 1 base, with 9 bases sitting between them. CDR3 size: 13 residues. The CDR3 bases are TGTGCCAGTAGCCGAGGGAGGAACACTGAAGCTTTCTTT. This codes for CASSRGRNTEAFF.

The chain joins TRBV5-4 to TRBJ2-5; D unclear. The CDR3 runs 14 residues. V was cut by 0 bases and J by 0 bases, with 6 bases left in between. Germline values: CDR1 SGHNT, CDR2 YYREEE (reference sequence). The CDR3 reads CASSLVQNQETQYF. The CDR3 region has the DNA TGTGCCAGCAGCTTGGTCCAGAACCAAGAGACCCAGTACTTC. Complete variable domain (other parts from reference TRBV5-4 and TRBJ2-5): ETGVTQSPTHLIKTRGQQVTLRCSSQSGHNTVSWYQQALGQGPQFIFQYYREEENGRGNFPPRFSGLQFPNYSSELNVNALELDDSALYLCASSLVQNQETQYFGPGTRLLVL.